The TCR beta chain described here comes from a study of graft-versus-host responses after intestinal transplantation. Whole-study results and caveats: Researchers found GvH clones in recipient marrow, and some showed up first in ileum or blood.

CDR1 and CDR2 from the germline V gene are SGHNT and YENEEA. The CDR3 spans 14 residues. V was shortened by 5 bases and J by 8 bases, with 18 bases between the two germline ends. TCRdb's table, derived via immunoSEQ multiplex PCR, lists solely in-frame clones and lacks some. The sample includes fewer than 9,500 clones, 30% to 35% seen only once; the top ten take approximately 3%. Plating of roughly 200,000 CFSE-labeled responder cells was done together with roughly 200,000 irradiated, violet-dye-labeled stimulator cells. CD3+CD4+ and CD3+CD8+ responders that were proliferating and CFSE-low were sorted post-reaction.

Sequenced here: alloreactive CD8+ T cells from a mixed lymphocyte reaction culture, sampled before transplantation. Described subset: CFSE-low proliferating T cells sorted from approximately 6-day pre-transplant mixed lymphocyte reaction (GvH or HvG direction). This receptor was identified in a human patient who was an organ donor for intestinal transplantation. The rearrangement joins TRBV11-3 to TRBJ1-2, with D tentatively TRBD1 (6 bases). CDR3 in amino acids: CASSPVGAALGYTF. DNA for the CDR3: TGTGCCAGCAGCCCGGTGGGGGCCGCTCTGGGCTACACCTTC.